This T cell receptor (beta chain) was sequenced for a study of blood T cell repertoires in COVID-19. Turning to the study itself: Donors in the United States, Italy and Spain gave samples during acute or convalescent COVID-19.

This clone showed up just once. In the study's own analysis: Reference gene primer amplification gave nucleated cell count estimates. Measured with immunoSEQ multiplex PCR; TCRdb has only the in-frame clones, and not every one. V, J and clone size are those of that table, while D and trimming were read from the DNA. In the table there are about 120,000 clones, about 86% of which are singletons. The CDR3 covers 16 residues. V shed 1 base and J shed 4 bases, with 13 bases lying between them. Germline V gene lookup returns CDR1 SGHAT and CDR2 FQNNGV. The material sequenced was peripheral blood. The receptor comes from a woman between 50 and 59 years old with acute or convalescent COVID-19. The gene calls are TRBV11-2 and TRBJ2-2; D is uncertain. CDR3 in DNA: TGTGCCAGCAGCTTAGTTTCTAACGCTGCCACCGGGGAGCTGTTTTTT. As protein: CASSLVSNAATGELFF.